Sequencing of this T cell receptor beta chain was carried out in a study of shared clonotypes between healthy human individuals (dated by TCRdb to the early 2020s). As for the study more broadly: Three men and two women, aged 18 to 49 years, made up the cohort. To estimate repertoire size and how much clonotypes are shared between individuals, the study performed deep sequencing of blood TCR repertoires from roughly five healthy adults. Libraries were prepared and TCR repertoires were sequenced by different laboratories using diverse techniques, in order to increase sequencing depth and limit assay-specific biases. Per donor, leukapheresis produced somewhere between about 0.94 and 9 billion PBMCs. Broader findings and caveats from the paper: Sampling was restricted to blood, and TCR repertoires in tissues likely differ from the TCR repertoires found in blood. Because the study included a small number of donors, the genetic and exposure-history diversity represented was limited. Pairwise subsampling indicated that sequencing depth was expected to affect the degree of clonotype sharing among donors.

Using the deep immunoSEQ assay, multiplex PCR amplified TCR CDR3 regions from genomic DNA. Genomic DNA extracted from each cell subset was distributed evenly over all wells of several immunoSEQ 96-well plates, and each plate served as one replicate. Each replicate PCR for unsorted PBMC received roughly 300 ng genomic DNA, equal to tens of thousands of T cell genomes. Ten immunoSEQ deep assay plates were used to sequence the unsorted PBMC genomic DNA. Purified libraries were measured with a Qubit 3.0 fluorometer, size-checked on a Bioanalyzer 2100, and measured again with the KAPA Library Quantification kit. Each immunoSEQ 96-well plate was sequenced on its own single-read 150-cycle Illumina NextSeq 550 flow cell. On the authors' methods: Because the immunoSEQ output included only junctional sequences and no quality scores, the filtering could not be the same as the filtering used for full-length reads. Sequences were annotated with PyIR, a Python wrapper for IgBLAST v1.9, and V/J genes and CDR3 were assigned using IMGT germline references. Any read was removed if the V/J assignment was weak (E-value above 1e-6), the CDR3 was missing, or the read contained stop codons, out-of-frame junctions, or ambiguous translated residues. A V3J clonotype was defined by an identical inferred V gene, J gene, and CDR3 amino acid sequence. Percentage overlap between repertoires was calculated by dividing the number of shared unique clonotypes by the size of the smaller repertoire. Repertoire richness was assessed with RTK rarefaction, the Chao1 estimator, and Recon v2.1 estimates of unobserved clonotypes. The table was pulled from immuneACCESS by TCRdb, which kept in-frame rearrangements only. Such tables lose some clones; where checked, under half of the loss comes from unresolved V genes, and the rest has no known cause. Clone size and V and J calls were adopted from that table, with D and trimming inferred from the DNA. The sample yields about 490,000 clones; more than 65% were counted once. Roughly 13% of the sample belongs to the ten largest clones.

For this clone: The antigen it binds to is not known. Nothing much larger sits one base from this clone, and base qualities are not available.

V is reduced by 0 bases and J by 3 bases, leaving a spacing of 8 bases between them. CDR1 and CDR2 are drawn from the germline V gene (reference sequence): GTSNPN, SVGIG. Reading from cysteine to phenylalanine, the CDR3 counts 13 amino acids. Only the CDR3 DNA is retained, 39 bases long and in frame from the first base. Healthy HIV-negative adults with no recently reported acute infections or vaccinations were included as donors. Every donor was a Caucasian adult residing in Nashville, Tennessee, USA. For unsorted samples, some 100 million PBMCs were counted and genomic DNA was extracted with the QIAamp DNA Blood Mini kit. After blood collection by leukapheresis, PBMCs were isolated using Ficoll-Histopaque density gradient centrifugation and then cryopreserved in the vapor phase of liquid nitrogen.

Sequencing was done on a sample of PBMCs. This clonotype was obtained from a woman in her thirties or forties in good health. Some clones in this sample may be carry-over from other donors' samples. Recombination joined TRBV30 with TRBJ1-1; D gene: possibly TRBD1, on 6 matching bases. CDR3 region: CAWSVRQDTEAFF. The DNA is TGTGCCTGGAGTGTGCGACAGGACACTGAAGCTTTCTTT.